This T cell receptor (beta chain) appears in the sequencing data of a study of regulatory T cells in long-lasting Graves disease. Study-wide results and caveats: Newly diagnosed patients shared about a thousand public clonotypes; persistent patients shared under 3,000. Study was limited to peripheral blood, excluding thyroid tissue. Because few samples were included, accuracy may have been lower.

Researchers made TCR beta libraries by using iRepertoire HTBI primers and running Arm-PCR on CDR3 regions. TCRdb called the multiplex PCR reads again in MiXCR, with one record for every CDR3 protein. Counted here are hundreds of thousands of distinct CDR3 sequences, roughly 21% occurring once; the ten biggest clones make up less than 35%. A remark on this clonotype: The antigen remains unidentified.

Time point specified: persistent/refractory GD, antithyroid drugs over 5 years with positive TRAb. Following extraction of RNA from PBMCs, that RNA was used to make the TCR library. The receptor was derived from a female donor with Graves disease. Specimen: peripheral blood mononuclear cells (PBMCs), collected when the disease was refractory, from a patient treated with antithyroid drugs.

CDR3 sequence: CASSLTSGTGGTYNSPLHF. The CDR3 bases are TGTGCCAGCAGTCTCACCTCCGGGACAGGGGGAACCTATAATTCACCCCTCCACTTT. The chain is built from TRBV7-9 and TRBJ1-6; 11 bases line up with TRBD1. CDR1 is SEHNR, CDR2 FQNEAQ, per germline (reference sequence). The CDR3 runs to 19 residues. Trimming took 6 bases from V and 2 from J; bases not matched to a gene: 12.